The 5 T cell receptor beta chains below were found in one sample sequenced in a study of blood T cell repertoires in COVID-19. Profiling relied on immunoSEQ multiplex PCR, and the TCRdb table lists in-frame clones only, not all of them. The data show 85,000 to 90,000 clones, with over 80% seen just once and about 1% held by the top ten. Sequenced input: peripheral blood. Every receptor here comes from a human donor in a cohort sampled during active COVID-19.

This clone was counted a single time. The chain joins TRBV4-1 to TRBJ2-5; 7 bases fit TRBD2. Trimming removed 4 bases from V and 5 bases from J; junction bases left unmatched: 7. Germline CDR1 MGHRA, CDR2 YSYEKL. The CDR3 is made up of 14 amino acids. CDR3 sequence reads: CASSPGGGKETQYF. CDR3 sequence (DNA): TGCGCCAGCAGCCCTGGGGGGGGGAAGGAGACCCAGTACTTC.

The CDR3 sequence: CASRLGHTQYF. The CDR3, as DNA: TGTGCCAGCAGGCTTGGACATACGCAGTACTTC. This rearrangement joins TRBV3-1 (or the pseudogene TRBV3-2) to TRBJ2-7, with D possibly matching TRBD1 (5 bases). From germline, CDR1 is LGHDT and CDR2 YNNKEL (reference sequence). The ends were cut back, 6 bases at V and 9 bases at J, with 12 bases in the middle. This CDR3 spans 11 amino acids.

V usage is TRBV10-3 and J usage is TRBJ2-3; 10 bases are a match to TRBD2. Trimming at V came to 0 bases and at J to 2 bases, leaving 2 bases not matched to a gene. In germline, CDR1 is ENHRY, CDR2 SYGVKD. The CDR3 runs 16 residues. Here the CDR3 reads CAISESTSGPTDTQYF. The CDR3, as DNA: TGTGCCATCAGTGAGTCGACTAGCGGGCCCACAGATACGCAGTATTTT.

CDR3 sequence reads: CASSQEGGISSGSYNSPLHF. The CDR3 coding sequence is TGCGCCAGCAGCCAAGAGGGAGGAATTTCAAGCGGGTCCTATAATTCACCCCTCCACTTT. This chain links TRBV4-1 with TRBJ1-6; D call uncertain. The CDR3 has 20 residues. V lost 0 bases and J lost 1, with 19 bases in between. Germline assignment: CDR1 MGHRA and CDR2 YSYEKL.

The CDR3 loop reads CASSKAGSVSGYTF. In DNA form, the CDR3 reads TGTGCCAGCAGTAAGGCAGGATCGGTCTCTGGCTACACCTTC. The gene calls are TRBV28 and TRBJ1-2; D is undetermined. CDR3 length: 14 residues. CDR1 MDHEN and CDR2 SYDVKM come from the germline V gene. The V end was cut by 5 bases, the J end by 7 bases, with 17 bases between.